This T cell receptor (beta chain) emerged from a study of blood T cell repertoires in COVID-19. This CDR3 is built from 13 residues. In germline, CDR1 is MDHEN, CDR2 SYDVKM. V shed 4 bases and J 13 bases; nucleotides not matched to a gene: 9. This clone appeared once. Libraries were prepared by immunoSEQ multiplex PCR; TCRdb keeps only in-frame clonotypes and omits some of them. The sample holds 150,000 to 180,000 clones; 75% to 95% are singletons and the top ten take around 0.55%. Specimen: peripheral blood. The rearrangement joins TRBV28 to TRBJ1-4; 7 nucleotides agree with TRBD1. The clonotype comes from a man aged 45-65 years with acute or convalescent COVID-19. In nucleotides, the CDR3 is TGTGCCAGCAGTTCCACACAGGGGCTAGGACTGTTTTTT. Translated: CASSSTQGLGLFF.